Described below is a single T cell receptor beta chain sequence and its context. Using immunoSEQ multiplex PCR, the repertoire was profiled, and TCRdb retains in-frame clones only, with some absent. Counted here are 200,000 to 300,000 clones, 70% to 90% occurring once; the ten biggest clones make up 3%. This sample was included in a study of blood T cell repertoires in COVID-19. The CDR3 sequence is 16 residues long. Per the germline V gene, CDR1 is SGHDT and CDR2 is YYEEEE. V was clipped by 1 base and J by 1 base, with 9 bases between them. This sequence joins TRBV5-6 and TRBJ2-6, with D perhaps matching TRBD2 (5 bases). Sequenced material: peripheral blood. This TCR derives from a woman younger than 45 who had recovered from COVID-19. In DNA, the CDR3 is TGTGCCAGCAGCTTGACTGGCGGGTCTGGGGCCAACGTCCTGACTTTC. It codes for CASSLTGGSGANVLTF.